The sequence of this T cell receptor beta chain was determined in a study of T cell responses to AZD1222 COVID-19 vaccine. Germline CDR1 and CDR2: PRHDT and FYEKMQ (reference sequence). This CDR3 comprises 15 residues. Trimming pared 3 bases from V and 2 bases from J, leaving 8 bases between. Only a few counts were recorded for this clone. Produced via immunoSEQ multiplex PCR; TCRdb's table is partial and in-frame only. The table lists about 170,000 clones, roughly 89% of them singletons. Source: peripheral blood, taken on day 0 of AZD1222 vaccination. This TCR was recovered from an adult in good health. This rearrangement joins TRBV13 to TRBJ1-6; no definite D call. Here the CDR3 reads CASSFETTYNSPLHF. CDR3 DNA sequence: TGTGCCAGCAGCTTTGAAACCACCTATAATTCACCCCTCCACTTT.